One and the same sample provided the 10 T cell receptor beta chains below, sequenced in a study of breast tumors, draining lymph nodes, adjacent tissues. Breast cancer patients provided tissue from their axillary draining lymph nodes. TCRdb reanalysed the multiplex PCR reads using MiXCR and keeps one entry per CDR3 protein. Of under 150,000 distinct CDR3 sequences in the sample, under 25% are singletons; the top ten hold about 2.4%. Sequenced material: axillary lymph node tissue. All receptors derive from a female donor with breast cancer. Some clones in this sample may be carry-over from other donors' samples.

At least ten counts were recorded for this clonotype. The chain recombines TRBV20-1 with TRBJ2-3; D tentatively reads TRBD1 or TRBD2 (5 bases each). Germline V CDR1 and CDR2: DFQATT, SNEGSKA (reference sequence). The CDR3 extends over 15 amino acids. Between the trimmed V and J ends, which lost 5 bases and 0 bases, there was a span of 15 bases. CDR3 region: CSAPNRGVSTDTQYF. CDR3 in DNA: TGCAGTGCTCCCAACAGAGGGGTAAGCACAGATACGCAGTATTTT.

The table lists this clonotype with many counts. The chain recombines TRBV7-3 with TRBJ2-2; possibly TRBD1 for D (5 bases). The germline V and J ends were trimmed by 0 bases and 3 bases, with 11 bases remaining between them. Germline assignment: CDR1 SGHTA and CDR2 FQGTGA. The CDR3 runs to 16 residues. In nucleotides, the CDR3 is TGTGCCAGCAGCTTAACCGGCAGGGTAGACACCGGGGAGCTGTTTTTT. Translated: CASSLTGRVDTGELFF.

The rearrangement joins TRBV2 to TRBJ2-5, with 14 bases fitting TRBD2. This CDR3 is 16 amino acids long. The V gene end was trimmed by 2 bases and the J gene end by 7 bases; junction bases not matched to a gene: 6. Per germline, CDR1 SNHLY and CDR2 FYNNEI. In DNA, the CDR3 is TGTGCCAGCAGTGAATTTTTTGGACTAGCGGGAGGGACCCAGTACTTC. Translated: CASSEFFGLAGGTQYF. Supplemented by reference TRBV2 and TRBJ2-5, the full variable domain reads EPEVTQTPSHQVTQMGQEVILRCVPISNHLYFYWYRQILGQKVEFLVSFYNNEISEKSEIFDDQFSVERPDGSNFTLKIRSTKLEDSAMYFCASSEFFGLAGGTQYFGPGTRLLVL.

Note on this clonotype: A single base separates this from a much larger clone, so it may be a read error. V usage is TRBV6-1 and J usage is TRBJ2-7; unclear D gene. The CDR3 loop spans 14 amino acids. Per the germline V gene, CDR1 is MNHNS and CDR2 is SASEGT. CDR3 sequence reads: CASSEGPTNYEQHF. The CDR3 region has the DNA TGTGCCAGCAGTGAAGGACCTACTAACTACGAGCAGCACTTC.

The genes are TRBV2 and TRBJ2-7, with D possibly TRBD1 on 6 matching bases. Trimming left V 2 bases short and J 1 base short, with 9 bases between. The germline V gene has CDR1 SNHLY and CDR2 FYNNEI. This CDR3 has 14 residues. The CDR3 is CASSEQGPSYEQYF. Here the CDR3 DNA reads TGTGCCAGCAGTGAACAGGGGCCATCCTACGAGCAGTACTTC.

The sample holds many counts of this clonotype. The chain has TRBV7-2 and TRBJ2-2; TRBD1 aligns across 12 bases. With 5 bases clipped from V and 5 bases from J, the junction kept 3 bases outside the gene matches. Germline CDR1 reads SGHTA; CDR2 reads FQGNSA. There are 15 residues in the CDR3. CDR3 nucleotides: TGTGCCAGCAGCAAGGGACAGGGGGCAACCGGGGAGCTGTTTTTT. It yields the protein CASSKGQGATGELFF.

This clonotype was seen many times. The chain is built from TRBV29-1 and TRBJ2-7; D gene ambiguous. The germline V gene encodes CDR1 SQVTM and CDR2 ANQGSEA. The CDR3 contains 12 residues. V lost 6 bases, J lost 0 bases, and 9 bases lay in between. The CDR3 coding sequence is TGCAGCGTACGGTACAACTCCTACGAGCAGTACTTC. It yields the protein CSVRYNSYEQYF.

This clonotype was recorded at least ten times. This chain uses TRBV20-1 with TRBJ2-7, with 13 bases identical to TRBD2. V lost 4 bases, J lost 4 bases, and 10 bases stayed unmatched. The CDR3 length is 16 residues. CDR1 and CDR2 from the germline V gene are DFQATT and SNEGSKA (reference sequence). The DNA of the CDR3 is TGCAGTGCTACCCCACGGACTAGCGGGAGAGGATACGAGCAGTACTTC. Translation: CSATPRTSGRGYEQYF.

This clonotype appeared many times. This chain links TRBV19 with TRBJ2-2; 7 bases align to TRBD1. This CDR3 is 14 amino acids long. After removal of 5 bases from V and 7 bases from J, the junction contained 7 bases not matched to a gene. Per germline, CDR1 LNHDA and CDR2 SQIVND (reference sequence). The DNA of the CDR3 is TGTGCCAGTAGTCCCCTGACAGGGATCGGGGAGCTGTTTTTT. The encoded protein is CASSPLTGIGELFF.

This clonotype was detected ten times or more. This chain links TRBV5-1 with TRBJ2-3; the match to TRBD2 covers 7 bases. The V gene end was trimmed by 4 bases and the J gene end by 4 bases; junction bases not matched to a gene: 12. The CDR3 spans 16 residues. Per germline, CDR1 SGHRS and CDR2 YFSETQ. In DNA form, the CDR3 reads TGCGCCAGCAGCCAGAGTGGGGGGGAGCCGGCAGATACGCAGTATTTT. Its protein product is CASSQSGGEPADTQYF.